This T cell receptor (beta chain) was captured by sequencing in a study of a mutant IDH1 vaccine in newly diagnosed glioma. As for time point: week 35, safety follow-up. With topical imiquimod, each dose of the vaccine consisted of 300 ug of mutant IDH1 20-mer peptide. A remark on this clone: Its antigen remains unidentified. One junction end disagrees with the germline gene, perhaps due to a read error.

Produced via immunoSEQ multiplex PCR; TCRdb's table is partial and in-frame only. This table has tens of thousands of clones, roughly 76% appearing once. Per germline, CDR1 SSHAT and CDR2 FNYEAQ (reference sequence). This CDR3 has 14 residues. The sequence came from a man between 35 and 55 years old with glioma. The chain combines TRBV7-7 with TRBJ2-7; TRBD2 agrees at 11 bases. The sequenced sample was PBMCs, obtained from a glioma patient whose treatment included an IDH1 peptide vaccine. CDR3 sequence reads: CASSGGTSGYEQYF. Written as DNA, the CDR3 is TGTGCTAGCAGCGGCGGGACTAGCGGCTACGAGCAGTACTTC.